This entry lists 3 T cell receptor beta chains sequenced from one sample in a study of cytomegalovirus exposure and HLA in healthy donors. PCR amplification relied on 60 Vbeta primers (plus 13 Jbeta primers). Some clones are missing from TCRdb's copy, which holds only in-frame ones; the method was immunoSEQ multiplex PCR. The sample has around 130,000 clones, over 75% seen once. The sample comprised PBMCs. These receptors originate from a woman aged 40 to 50 in good health and CMV-seronegative.

The chain links TRBV5-4 to TRBJ2-1, with D maybe TRBD2 (5 bases). Germline-derived CDR1 and CDR2 are SGHNT and YYREEE (reference sequence). The CDR3 spans 13 residues. With 3 bases removed from V and 10 bases from J, the gap between germline ends came to 14 bases. The DNA for the CDR3 is TGTGCCAGCAGCTACCAACTCAAGCGGGAGCAGTTCTTC. Its translation: CASSYQLKREQFF.

This chain uses TRBV11-3 with TRBJ2-2, with D possibly being TRBD1 (7 bases). Germline-derived CDR1 and CDR2 are SGHNT and YENEEA. The CDR3 is 16 amino acids. Trimming shortened V by 6 bases and J by 2 bases, and 16 bases separated the two germline ends. CDR3 DNA: TGTGCCAGCAGTTACCTCAGGGGGGTAAACACCGGGGAGCTGTTTTTT. This codes for CASSYLRGVNTGELFF. The full variable domain, with the rest looked up from reference TRBV11-3 and TRBJ2-2, is EAGVVQSPRYKIIEKKQPVAFWCNPISGHNTLYWYLQNLGQGPELLIRYENEEAVDDSQLPKDRFSAERLKGVDSTLKIQPAELGDSAVYLCASSYLRGVNTGELFFGEGSRLTVL.

V gene TRBV9 combines with J gene TRBJ2-1; 11 bases align to TRBD2. This CDR3 spans 15 amino acids. The V gene end was trimmed by 1 base and the J gene end by 7 bases; junction bases not matched to a gene: 4. CDR1 SGDLS and CDR2 YYNGEE come from the germline V gene. The CDR3 DNA reads TGTGCCAGCAGCGTACTAGCGGGAGGTAGTAATGAGCAGTTCTTC. Amino acid sequence: CASSVLAGGSNEQFF.